A selection of T cell receptor beta chains follows, all from one sample in a study of PD-1 blockade in classical Hodgkin lymphoma. Only in-frame clones appear in the TCRdb table, and some are missing; sequencing was by immunoSEQ multiplex PCR. The repertoire holds about 30,000 clones, with roughly 94% as singletons. The specimen sequenced was peripheral blood mononuclear cells (PBMCs). The receptors were gathered from a human donor with classical Hodgkin lymphoma. The CDR3 runs from the conserved cysteine through the conserved F or W. D genes are given only for firm matches. The listing skips clone size in some rows; elsewhere it reads once, few, many or a size class.

j_call	v_call	d_call	clone_size	cdr3_nt	cdr3_aa
TRBJ2-4	TRBV27	-	-	TGTGCCAGCAGCCCCCATAAGGACATTCAGTACTTC	CASSPHKDIQYF
TRBJ1-1	TRBV5-1	-	-	TGCGCCAGCAGCCGAAAAACGGAACACACTGAAGCTTTCTTT	CASSRKTEHTEAFF
TRBJ2-1	TRBV27	-	-	TGTGCCAGCAGTTTGGGGCTGTACAATGAGCAGTTCTTC	CASSLGLYNEQFF
TRBJ2-7	TRBV4-1	TRBD1	-	TGCGCCAGCAGCCAAGAAAAGGGACAGAACTACGAGCAGTACTTC	CASSQEKGQNYEQYF
TRBJ2-7	TRBV28	TRBD1	-	TGTGCCAGCACCGACTCGGGGACAGGGGGCGGCTACGAGCAGTACTTC	CASTDSGTGGGYEQYF
TRBJ1-5	TRBV6-1	-	medium-sized	TGTGCCAGCAGTTCGGAGGTTCAGCCCCAGCATTTT	CASSSEVQPQHF
TRBJ2-5	TRBV27	-	-	TGTGCCAGCAGTCCCTCCCTAACGCGGATACAAGAGACCCAGTACTTC	CASSPSLTRIQETQYF
TRBJ2-1	TRBV10-3	TRBD2	-	TGTGCCATCACCCTTTCGCGGGGGGTCAATGAGCAGTTCTTC	CAITLSRGVNEQFF
TRBJ2-1	TRBV28	TRBD1	-	TGTGCCAGCAGCTGGACAGGTCCCTACAATGAGCAGTTCTTC	CASSWTGPYNEQFF
TRBJ2-5	TRBV5-1	-	-	TGCGCCAGCAGCAACCAACAAGAGACCCAGTACTTC	CASSNQQETQYF
TRBJ2-5	TRBV6-1	TRBD2	once	TGTGCCAGCAGTGAAGGGACTAGCGGGGGGTACCAAGAGACCCAGTACTTC	CASSEGTSGGYQETQYF
TRBJ1-2	TRBV5-1	-	-	TGCGCCAGCAGTCCCCGGCAGTCGGGGGGCTACACCTTC	CASSPRQSGGYTF
TRBJ2-7	TRBV29-1	-	-	TGCAGCGTTGAAGATAACGGATCCTACGAGCAGTACTTC	CSVEDNGSYEQYF
TRBJ2-1	TRBV30	TRBD2	once	TGTGCCTGGAAGACTAGCGGGCCCTCCTACAATGAGCAGTTCTTC	CAWKTSGPSYNEQFF
TRBJ2-4	TRBV7-9	TRBD1	-	TGTGCCAGCGGAGGACAGGGACTGATAGCCAAAAACATTCAGTACTTC	CASGGQGLIAKNIQYF
TRBJ2-7	TRBV6-1	TRBD1	-	TGTGCCAGCAGTGAATTAGGGACAGGGTCGTACGAGCAGTACTTC	CASSELGTGSYEQYF
TRBJ1-2	TRBV19	-	once	TGTGCCAGTAGTATAGATCTCGGGCAGCCCTTCTATGGCTACACCTTC	CASSIDLGQPFYGYTF
TRBJ2-1	TRBV7-8	-	once	TGTGCCAGCAGCCCTTGGCTGGGTAGCTACAATGAGCAGTTCTTC	CASSPWLGSYNEQFF
TRBJ2-2	TRBV15	-	-	TGTGCCACCAGCAGAGGGGGCCAGGGCGGGGAGCTGTTTTTT	CATSRGGQGGELFF
TRBJ2-5	TRBV5-1	-	-	TGCGCCAGCAGCTTTGATACAACTGTACACCAGTACTTC	CASSFDTTVHQYF
TRBJ2-6	TRBV5-4	-	-	TGTGCCAGCAGCTCAAATCGTCGAAGGGGGGCCAACGTCCTGACTTTC	CASSSNRRRGANVLTF
TRBJ1-6	TRBV2	TRBD1	-	TGTGCCAGCACCCAGACAGGGGTTTGGAATTCACCCCTCCACTTT	CASTQTGVWNSPLHF
TRBJ1-2	TRBV27	-	-	TGTGCCAGCAGTTTAACAGGGACCCATGGCTACACCTTC	CASSLTGTHGYTF
TRBJ1-2	TRBV6-1	-	-	TGTGCCAGCAGTGAAGACAGGAGAGGCTATGGCTACACCTTC	CASSEDRRGYGYTF
TRBJ2-7	TRBV9	TRBD2	-	TGTGCCAGCAGCGTGGGACTAGCGGGAGCATACGGATACGAGCAGTACTTC	CASSVGLAGAYGYEQYF
TRBJ1-5	TRBV7-6	-	few	TGTGCCAGCAGCGTAGCTGTCGGGACGCCACATAGCAATCAGCCCCAGCATTTT	CASSVAVGTPHSNQPQHF
TRBJ2-3	TRBV7-2	TRBD2	-	TGTGCCAGCACCCGACTAGCGGGTCCCCTCGGCACAGATACGCAGTATTTT	CASTRLAGPLGTDTQYF
TRBJ2-1	TRBV7-6	-	-	TGTGCCAGCAGCTTAGAGGGCGGGGCGCACAATGAGCAGTTCTTC	CASSLEGGAHNEQFF
TRBJ2-5	TRBV9	TRBD1	-	TGTGCCAGCAGCTACACCATCGGACAGGGGCAAGAGACCCAGTACTTC	CASSYTIGQGQETQYF